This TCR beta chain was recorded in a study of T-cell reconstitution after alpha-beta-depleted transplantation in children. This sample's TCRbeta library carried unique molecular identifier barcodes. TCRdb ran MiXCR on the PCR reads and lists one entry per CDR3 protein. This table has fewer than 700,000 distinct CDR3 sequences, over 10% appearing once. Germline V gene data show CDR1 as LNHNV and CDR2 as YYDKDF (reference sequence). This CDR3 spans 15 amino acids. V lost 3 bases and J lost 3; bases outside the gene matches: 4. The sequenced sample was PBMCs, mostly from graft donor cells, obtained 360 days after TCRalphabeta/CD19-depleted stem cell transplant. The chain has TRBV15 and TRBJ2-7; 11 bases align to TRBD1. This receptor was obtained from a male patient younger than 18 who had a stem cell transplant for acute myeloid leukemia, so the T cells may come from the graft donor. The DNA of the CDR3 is TGTGCCACCAGCAGGGGACAGGGGGTTAACTACGAGCAGTACTTC. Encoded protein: CATSRGQGVNYEQYF.